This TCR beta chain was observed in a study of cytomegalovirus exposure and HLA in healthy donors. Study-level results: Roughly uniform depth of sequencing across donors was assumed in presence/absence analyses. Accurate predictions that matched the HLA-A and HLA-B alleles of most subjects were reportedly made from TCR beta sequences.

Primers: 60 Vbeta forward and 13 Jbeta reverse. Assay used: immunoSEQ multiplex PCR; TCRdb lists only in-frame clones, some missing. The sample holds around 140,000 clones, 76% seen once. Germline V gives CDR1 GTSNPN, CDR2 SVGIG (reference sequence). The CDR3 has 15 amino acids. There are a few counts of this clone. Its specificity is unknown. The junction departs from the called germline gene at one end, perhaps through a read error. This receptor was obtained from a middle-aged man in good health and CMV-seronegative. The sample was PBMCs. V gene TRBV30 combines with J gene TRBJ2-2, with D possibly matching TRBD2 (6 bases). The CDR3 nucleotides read TGTGCCTGGCCTCCAGGGACTGGCGAACACCGGGGAGCTGTTTTT. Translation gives CAWPPGTGEHRGAVF. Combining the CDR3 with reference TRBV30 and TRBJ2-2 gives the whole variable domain SQTIHQWPATLVQPVGSPLSLECTVEGTSNPNLYWYRQAAGRGLQLLFYSVGIGQISSEVPQNLSASRPQDRQFILSSKKLLLSDSGFYLCAWPPGTGEHRGAVFGEGSRLTVL.